Following are 15 T cell receptor beta chains from one sample sequenced in a study of OX40 agonist ivuxolimab in advanced cancers. Clones were sequenced by immunoSEQ multiplex PCR, and TCRdb holds only the in-frame ones, with some missing. The sample comprises some 28,000 clones, 86% of which are singletons, and over 25% rests with the top ten. The sample consisted of CD4+ or CD8+ T cells sorted from blood, taken in a trial of the OX40 agonist ivuxolimab. The receptors stem from an adult with an advanced solid tumor such as melanoma, head and neck, liver or kidney cancer.

This clone was observed once. The J gene is TRBJ2-7, the V gene TRBV27; TRBD1 matches 9 bases. The CDR3 is made up of 14 amino acids. With 6 bases clipped from V and 3 bases from J, the junction kept 6 bases outside the gene matches. CDR1 is MNHEY and CDR2 is SMNVEV in the germline V gene (reference sequence). The DNA for the CDR3 is TGTGCCAGCAGAGGACAGGGGCCGCTCTACGAGCAGTACTTC. It codes for CASRGQGPLYEQYF.

This clone was picked up a small number of times. The rearrangement uses TRBV6-5 and TRBJ1-4, with TRBD1 identical over 8 bases. From germline, CDR1 is MNHEY and CDR2 SVGAGI. V shed 6 bases and J 7 bases; nucleotides not matched to a gene: 7. The CDR3 extends over 14 amino acids. The CDR3 region is CASRETGVVEKLFF. CDR3 sequence (DNA): TGTGCCAGCAGAGAGACAGGGGTGGTTGAAAAACTGTTTTTT.

The chain employs TRBV6-1 and TRBJ2-7; D not certain. Germline-derived CDR1 and CDR2 are MNHNS and SASEGT. With 4 bases removed from V and 3 bases from J, the gap between germline ends came to 1 base. The CDR3 loop spans 10 amino acids. This CDR3 is CASSGYEQYF. The DNA for the CDR3 is TGTGCCAGCAGTGGCTACGAGCAGTACTTC.

This chain uses TRBV11-2 with TRBJ1-2; D gene unclear. From germline, CDR1 is SGHAT and CDR2 FQNNGV. The CDR3 has 12 residues. V lost 5 bases and J lost 2, with 6 bases in between. This chain's CDR3 is CASSQDNYGYTF. The CDR3 DNA follows: TGTGCCAGCAGCCAGGACAACTATGGCTACACCTTC.

Worth noting for this clone: This CDR3 is also generated by other DNA sequences in the sample. The J gene is TRBJ2-7, the V gene TRBV5-1, with TRBD2 matching over 7 bases. Germline assignment: CDR1 SGHRS and CDR2 YFSETQ. The V segment lost 5 bases and the J segment 0 bases; nucleotides outside the gene matches: 2. CDR3 length: 13 amino acids. This CDR3 is CASRLAASYEQYF. The CDR3 nucleotides read TGCGCCAGCAGGCTAGCGGCCTCCTACGAGCAGTACTTC.

The rearrangement links TRBV2 to TRBJ2-7, with D tentatively TRBD2 (6 bases). CDR1 SNHLY and CDR2 FYNNEI come from the germline V gene. The CDR3 runs 15 residues. V was pared by 4 bases and J by 3 bases, with 16 bases between. For the CDR3, the DNA is TGTGCCAGCAGTGCCGGGACTCCGGGTTACTACGAGCAGTACTTC. Protein product: CASSAGTPGYYEQYF.

This rearrangement joins TRBV27 to TRBJ2-1, with 7 bases aligning to TRBD1. This CDR3 is built from 15 residues. Germline V gene sequence: CDR1 MNHEY, CDR2 SMNVEV (reference sequence). Unmatched junction bases numbered 9, after V lost 5 bases and J lost 5 bases. CDR3 residues: CASSPGTAFNNEQFF. The CDR3 DNA sequence: TGTGCCAGCAGTCCCGGGACAGCCTTCAACAATGAGCAGTTCTTC.

This chain links TRBV7-9 with TRBJ2-7; D call uncertain. The V gene lost 5 bases and the J gene lost 0 bases, with 8 bases spanning the gap. The V gene's germline CDR1 is SEHNR and CDR2 FQNEAQ (reference sequence). The CDR3 sequence is 13 residues long. The CDR3 is CASSHRDSYEQYF. CDR3 nucleotides: TGTGCCAGCAGCCACCGTGACTCCTACGAGCAGTACTTC.

The chain has TRBV6-1 and TRBJ2-3; the match to TRBD2 covers 8 bases. V shed 8 bases, J shed 9 bases, and the junction held 4 bases outside the gene matches. The CDR3 runs to 11 residues. CDR1 MNHNS and CDR2 SASEGT come from the germline V gene. As DNA, the CDR3 is TGTGCCAGCCTTAGCGGGGACACGCAGTATTTT. Protein: CASLSGDTQYF.

The rearrangement links TRBV25-1 to TRBJ1-2, with 7 bases fitting TRBD1. Unmatched junction bases numbered 4, after V lost 7 bases and J lost 5 bases. Per germline, CDR1 MGHDK and CDR2 SYGVNS. The length of the CDR3 is 12 residues. Written as DNA, the CDR3 is TGTGCCAGCACCAGGGGGTTATATGGCTACACCTTC. It codes for CASTRGLYGYTF.

The chain recombines TRBV27 with TRBJ2-7; no clear D. CDR3 size: 12 residues. Germline V gene data show CDR1 as MNHEY and CDR2 as SMNVEV (reference sequence). V shed 11 bases and J shed 2 bases, with 13 bases lying between them. The CDR3: CAAGVPTYEQYF. In DNA, the CDR3 is TGTGCCGCAGGCGTACCCACCTACGAGCAGTACTTC.

The table lists this clone with a count of one. This chain joins TRBV7-9 and TRBJ1-6, with D perhaps TRBD1 (6 bases). The germline gives CDR1 SEHNR, CDR2 FQNEAQ (reference sequence). The CDR3 extends over 15 amino acids. With 10 bases removed from V and 2 bases from J, the gap between germline ends came to 15 bases. The CDR3: CAIQGGTPYNSPLHF. The CDR3 DNA reads TGTGCCATCCAAGGGGGTACTCCCTATAATTCACCCCTCCACTTT.

The J gene is TRBJ2-6, the V gene TRBV2; 7 nucleotides line up with TRBD2. V shed 5 bases and J 0 bases; nucleotides not matched to a gene: 4. CDR1 and CDR2 from the germline V gene are SNHLY and FYNNEI. This CDR3 is 16 amino acids long. The DNA of the CDR3 is TGTGCCAGCAGTCGGGGGGTATTCTCTGGGGCCAACGTCCTGACTTTC. This sequence encodes CASSRGVFSGANVLTF.

This clone was recorded once. The chain carries TRBV9 and TRBJ2-7; TRBD1 matches 10 bases. With 3 bases clipped from V and 3 bases from J, the junction kept 9 bases outside the gene matches. The CDR3 contains 16 residues. Germline CDR1 is SGDLS and CDR2 is YYNGEE. In DNA form, the CDR3 reads TGTGCCAGCAGCGCCGGGACAGGGGACGGCCTCTACGAGCAGTACTTC. Its protein is CASSAGTGDGLYEQYF.

The chain employs TRBV27 and TRBJ2-7; tentative D call: TRBD2 (6 bases). The CDR3 consists of 14 residues. V lost 3 bases and J lost 1, with 10 bases in between. CDR1 and CDR2 (germline): MNHEY, SMNVEV (reference sequence). CDR3 loop: CASSFPGRSYEQYF. DNA of the CDR3: TGTGCCAGCAGTTTTCCAGGGAGGTCCTACGAGCAGTACTTC.